This T cell receptor beta chain was sequenced during a study of memory CD8 T cells in hepatitis C reinfection. About the research overall: A positive HCV RNA test after two negatives ≥60 days apart defined reinfection. Late/post reinfection sampling occurred 12 to 24 weeks after detected reinfection.

Time point noted: late/post reinfection, 12 to 24 weeks after detection. No in vitro expansion preceded TCR sequencing of the sorted cells. Study-wide points: With 5 or 6 donors, public clonotype conclusions could not be definitive.

Notes on this clone: Antigen: not known.

Profiling relied on immunoSEQ multiplex PCR, and the TCRdb table lists in-frame clones only, not all of them. This sample has approximately 46,000 clones, with roughly nine tenths found just once. The CDR3 covers 15 residues. Germline V gene lookup returns CDR1 LGHNA and CDR2 YSLEER. The germline V and J ends were trimmed by 4 bases and 8 bases, with 20 bases remaining between them. This receptor was taken from a young man with hepatitis C virus infection. The chain couples TRBV4-3 to TRBJ1-2, with TRBD1 as a possible D gene (6 bases). Sequencing was done on a sample of naive CD8+ T cells sorted from blood. CDR3 sequence (DNA): TGCGCCAGCAGCCCGACAGGTTACGGGACGTGGGGCTACACCTTC. Translation gives CASSPTGYGTWGYTF.